The clone carrying this T cell receptor (beta chain) has ten or more counts. Its antigen is not known. Looked up from germline, CDR1 is SGHTA and CDR2 is FQGNSA. This CDR3 has 13 amino acids. With V trimmed by 9 bases and J by 1 base, 1 base remained unmatched. This record comes from a study of T cell repertoires in cytomegalovirus infection. Turning to the study itself: Public TCR beta signature analysis indicated the presence of both CMV infection and matching HLA type.

Findings and caveats of the study: Clonotypes of TCR beta that were HLA-C-restricted and CMV-specific dominated the ex vivo response. Cumulative public TCR beta family frequency identified CMV carriers with the relevant HLA.

MiXCR was run by TCRdb on the reads, yielding one entry per CDR3 protein. The sample comprises a few hundred thousand distinct CDR3 sequences, 9.5% of which are singletons, and approximately 4.7% rests with the top ten. V gene TRBV7-2 combines with J gene TRBJ2-7; 12 nucleotides line up with TRBD2. The sequenced sample consisted of PBMCs. The TCR comes from a human donor in good health (CMV status not recorded). Some clones in this sample may be carry-over from other donors' samples. CDR3 DNA: TGTGCCAGTGGACTAGCGGGATCCTACGAGCAGTACTTC. Translation gives CASGLAGSYEQYF. The full variable domain, rest sourced from reference TRBV7-2 and TRBJ2-7, is GAGVSQSPSNKVTEKGKDVELRCDPISGHTALYWYRQSLGQGLEFLIYFQGNSAPDKSGLPSDRFSAERTGGSVSTLTIQRTQQEDSAVYLCASGLAGSYEQYFGPGTRLTVT.